The 3 T cell receptor beta chains presented below share a single source sample, sequenced in a study of CD8 T cells in Susac syndrome. With random hexamers, reverse transcription was performed on roughly 0.45 to 1 ug of RNA. TCRdb used MiXCR to reprocess the immunoSEQ multiplex PCR reads, holding one entry per CDR3 protein. The sample lists 150,000 to 200,000 distinct CDR3 sequences; roughly 95% were seen once. Material for sequencing was CD4+ T cells from PBMCs. The receptors come from a human donor with multiple sclerosis.

This chain connects TRBV29-1 to TRBJ2-3; 7 bases fit TRBD1. The V segment lost 6 bases and the J segment 0 bases; nucleotides outside the gene matches: 9. Germline values: CDR1 SQVTM, CDR2 ANQGSEA. The CDR3 loop spans 15 amino acids. As DNA, the CDR3 is TGCAGCGTCACCTCCGGGACAGCTAGCACAGATACGCAGTATTTT. It encodes CSVTSGTASTDTQYF.

This chain joins TRBV5-1 and TRBJ1-5; perhaps TRBD1 as D (5 bases). The CDR3 has 14 residues. Germline CDR1 SGHRS, CDR2 YFSETQ. V shed 0 bases and J shed 3 bases, with 7 bases lying between them. The CDR3, as DNA: TGCGCCAGCAGCTTGGCGGGGGTCAATCAGCCCCAGCATTTT. This sequence encodes CASSLAGVNQPQHF.

The chain couples TRBV12-3 or TRBV12-4 to TRBJ2-1; unclear D gene. V lost 1 base to trimming and J lost 5 bases, with 9 bases between them. This CDR3 is 14 amino acids long. The CDR3 sequence is CASSLGTNNNEQFF. The CDR3 DNA follows: TGTGCCAGCAGTTTAGGGACCAATAACAATGAGCAGTTCTTC.